Below are 7 T cell receptor beta chains sequenced from a single sample in a study of PD-L1 blockade in urothelial cancer. Indicated time point: pretreatment peripheral blood. The table came from immunoSEQ multiplex PCR; TCRdb's copy has only in-frame clones and leaves some out. The sample lists tens of thousands of clones; 87% were seen once. This specimen consisted of PBMCs, obtained around atezolizumab (anti-PD-L1) treatment. The receptor set was obtained from a woman aged 55-70 years with urothelial cancer.

The gene calls are TRBV4-1 and TRBJ2-7; TRBD2 agrees at 11 bases. J gave up 7 bases and V 1 base, and 12 bases lay outside the gene matches. The CDR3 consists of 17 residues. Germline loops: CDR1 MGHRA, CDR2 YSYEKL. CDR3 nucleotides: TGCGCCAGCAGCCAAGTATCCCTAGCGGGGGGCCGGGGGGAGCAGTACTTC. It yields the protein CASSQVSLAGGRGEQYF.

This chain connects TRBV6-1 to TRBJ1-3, with 9 bases identical to TRBD1. J lost 2 bases, V lost 6 bases, and 5 bases had no gene match. CDR3 length: 15 amino acids. Germline assignment: CDR1 MNHNS and CDR2 SASEGT. The CDR3 loop reads CASSLGQGTGNTIYF. DNA for the CDR3: TGTGCCAGCAGCCTCGGACAGGGGACTGGAAACACCATATATTTT.

The CDR3 spells CASTRDRNTGELFF. In DNA, the CDR3 is TGTGCCAGCACCCGGGACAGGAACACCGGGGAGCTGTTTTTT. V and J are TRBV27 and TRBJ2-2, with 7 bases fitting TRBD1. There are 14 residues in the CDR3. Germline V CDR1 and CDR2: MNHEY, SMNVEV (reference sequence). J gave up 1 base and V 7 bases, and 3 bases lay outside the gene matches.

The genes are TRBV4-3 and TRBJ2-1; TRBD2 matches 8 bases. V lost 1 base, J lost 4 bases, and 6 bases stayed unmatched. The germline V gene encodes CDR1 LGHNA and CDR2 YSLEER. The CDR3 has 16 amino acids. CDR3 amino acids: CASSQGSGGGYNEQFF. Written as DNA, the CDR3 is TGCGCCAGCAGCCAAGGGTCGGGAGGGGGGTACAATGAGCAGTTCTTC.

V and J are TRBV29-1 and TRBJ2-2; TRBD1 is a possible D gene (5 bases). The germline V and J ends were trimmed by 5 bases and 4 bases, with 14 bases remaining between them. Germline values: CDR1 SQVTM, CDR2 ANQGSEA. The CDR3 covers 14 residues. The CDR3 DNA follows: TGCAGCGTTCAGGCTGCAGGGCGCACCGGGGAGCTGTTTTTT. Translation: CSVQAAGRTGELFF.

V usage is TRBV5-5 and J usage is TRBJ2-1; 9 bases are a match to TRBD1. The CDR3 is 11 residues long. V shed 7 bases, J shed 12 bases, and the junction held 5 bases outside the gene matches. Germline CDR1 and CDR2: SGHKS and YYEKEE (reference sequence). Here the CDR3 reads CASGQQGAQFF. CDR3 in DNA: TGTGCCAGCGGACAACAGGGGGCGCAGTTCTTC.

V usage is TRBV5-1 and J usage is TRBJ2-7, with no clear D. The length of the CDR3 is 18 residues. Germline values: CDR1 SGHRS, CDR2 YFSETQ. The V and J ends lost 1 base and 0 bases respectively, with 20 bases between them. The CDR3 DNA follows: TGCGCCAGCAGCTTGCACTTCTGGCGGTTAAACCTCTCCTACGAGCAGTACTTC. This translates into CASSLHFWRLNLSYEQYF.